The clone carrying this TCR beta chain was seen more than once but under ten times. Its antigen remains unidentified. It was RNA transcripts that yielded the amplified TCR beta CDR3 regions. Researchers ran a first-round RT-PCR on the TCR CDR3 using the HTBI primer set. TCRdb re-analysed the multiplex PCR reads in MiXCR, keeping a single row per CDR3 protein. The sample lists about 560,000 distinct CDR3 sequences, 46% seen once, with just over 8% in the top ten. These data originate in a study of T cells in Graves' hyperthyroidism and ophthalmopathy. Study-level results: Among clonotypes expanded in thyroid above 0.001, most were also found in blood.

Germline CDR1 is LGHNA and CDR2 is YNFKEQ. With V trimmed by 1 base and J by 2 bases, 4 bases remained unmatched. CDR3 length: 15 residues. This clonotype was sampled from a woman in her late teens or twenties with Graves' hyperthyroidism. The chain links TRBV4-2 to TRBJ2-5, with 7 bases fitting TRBD1. Sequencing was carried out using peripheral blood or thyroid tissue (not recorded which). This chain's CDR3 is CASSQVEGQQETQYF. CDR3 DNA sequence: TGTGCCAGCAGCCAAGTAGAGGGACAGCAAGAGACCCAGTACTTC.